A single sample is the source of the 13 T cell receptor beta chains below, sequenced in a study of neurological immune-mediated disorders. In TCRdb, the 5' RACE reads were re-called with MiXCR into one record per CDR3 protein. The sample shows around 46,000 distinct CDR3 sequences, roughly 4% of them seen only once. Sequencing input: PBMCs. The receptors here all came from an older woman with multiple sclerosis.

The rearrangement links TRBV20-1 to TRBJ1-1; D ambiguous. V dropped 4 bases and J dropped 1 base, with 7 bases sitting between them. This CDR3 has 12 residues. CDR1 DFQATT and CDR2 SNEGSKA come from the germline V gene (reference sequence). CDR3 protein: CSATFTNTEAFF. CDR3 sequence (DNA): TGCAGTGCTACGTTTACGAACACTGAAGCTTTCTTT.

This chain joins TRBV7-2 and TRBJ2-2; D is unclear. With 5 bases removed from V and 5 bases from J, the gap between germline ends came to 9 bases. Germline V gives CDR1 SGHTA, CDR2 FQGNSA. The CDR3 has 13 amino acids. As DNA, the CDR3 is TGTGCCAGCAGCCAGCCTGGGACCGGGGAGCTGTTTTTT. Translated, it gives CASSQPGTGELFF.

This clonotype was observed many times. V and J are TRBV20-1 and TRBJ2-5; perhaps TRBD2 as D (5 bases). Germline V gene data show CDR1 as DFQATT and CDR2 as SNEGSKA (reference sequence). The CDR3 has 15 residues. The germline V and J ends were trimmed by 0 bases and 0 bases, with 11 bases remaining between them. The CDR3 region is CSARELMGDQETQYF. The CDR3 DNA sequence: TGCAGTGCTAGAGAGTTAATGGGAGACCAAGAGACCCAGTACTTC.

A few counts support this clonotype. V is TRBV27 and J is TRBJ1-1; no reliable D call. CDR1 and CDR2 (germline): MNHEY, SMNVEV (reference sequence). Trimming cost V 7 bases and J 5 bases, with 20 bases left between them. This CDR3 has 15 amino acids. The DNA for the CDR3 is TGTGCCAGCAACGCCTACGGTAGCAGAAGGACTGAAGCTTTCTTT. Translation gives CASNAYGSRRTEAFF.

This clonotype occurred a few times. This chain links TRBV7-3 with TRBJ2-6; TRBD1 matches at 9 bases. Germline V CDR1 and CDR2: SGHTA, FQGTGA. The CDR3 runs to 17 residues. The junction had 6 bases not matched to a gene; V was cut back by 4 bases and J by 2 bases. The CDR3 sequence: CASSSTGGRAGANVLTF. CDR3 DNA sequence: TGTGCCAGCAGCTCGACAGGGGGTCGCGCTGGGGCCAACGTCCTGACTTTC.

This clonotype was seen repeatedly, ten times or more. This chain links TRBV7-2 with TRBJ2-5; D gene uncertain. The CDR3 contains 13 residues. The germline V and J ends were trimmed by 3 bases and 4 bases, with 9 bases remaining between them. Germline V gene lookup returns CDR1 SGHTA and CDR2 FQGNSA. The CDR3 nucleotides read TGTGCCAGCAGCTTGGGCCGCACAGAGACCCAGTACTTC. It yields the protein CASSLGRTETQYF.

This clonotype was seen more than once but under ten times. This sequence joins TRBV5-1 and TRBJ2-7; 13 nucleotides align to TRBD2. Losses at the gene ends were 5 bases for V and 2 bases for J; bases not matched to a gene: 4. The CDR3 has 15 residues. Germline CDR1 reads SGHRS; CDR2 reads YFSETQ. The CDR3 DNA reads as TGCGCCAGCAGACCAACTAGCGGGGGGGCCTACGAGCAGTACTTC. This translates into CASRPTSGGAYEQYF.

In this sample, this clonotype turned up many times. The chain employs TRBV29-1 and TRBJ1-1; D gene unclear. CDR1 SQVTM and CDR2 ANQGSEA come from the germline V gene. Trimming cost V 3 bases and J 4 bases, with 9 bases left between them. This CDR3 region has 12 residues. CDR3 residues: CSVENIGTEAFF. The CDR3, as DNA: TGCAGCGTTGAGAACATCGGCACTGAAGCTTTCTTT.

The chain combines TRBV4-2 with TRBJ1-5, with TRBD1 identical over 7 bases. Germline V gene lookup returns CDR1 LGHNA and CDR2 YNFKEQ. V gave up 3 bases and J gave up 5 bases; unmatched junction bases: 7. The CDR3 runs 15 residues. CDR3 coding DNA: TGTGCCAGCAGCCACCCAGGGGGACGGGATCAGCCCCAGCATTTT. This encodes CASSHPGGRDQPQHF.

This clonotype came up many times. J is TRBJ2-2 and V is TRBV6-1; the D gene could be TRBD1 or TRBD2 (5 bases each). The germline gives CDR1 MNHNS, CDR2 SASEGT. The CDR3 is made up of 14 amino acids. V lost 3 bases and J 5 bases, leaving 10 bases between the germline ends. The CDR3 DNA reads TGTGCCAGCAGTGAGGGGGTTGGAACCGGGGAGCTGTTTTTT. Protein sequence: CASSEGVGTGELFF.

This clonotype appeared many times. V is TRBV20-1 and J is TRBJ2-2, with TRBD1 matching 8 bases. Looked up from germline, CDR1 is DFQATT and CDR2 is SNEGSKA (reference sequence). The CDR3 runs to 16 residues. V gave up 3 bases and J gave up 3 bases; unmatched junction bases: 9. CDR3 sequence reads: CSASQGALLDTGELFF. The DNA for the CDR3 is TGCAGTGCTAGTCAGGGGGCCCTTTTGGACACCGGGGAGCTGTTTTTT.

This clonotype was picked up many times. V gene TRBV9 combines with J gene TRBJ2-3; 8 bases align to TRBD1. The CDR3 is made up of 15 amino acids. V was clipped by 0 bases and J by 3 bases; unmatched bases: 3. Germline CDR1 SGDLS, CDR2 YYNGEE. The CDR3 region is CASSVARTGTDTQYF. The DNA of the CDR3 is TGTGCCAGCAGCGTAGCTAGGACAGGGACAGATACGCAGTATTTT.

This clonotype was observed many times. The rearrangement links TRBV20-1 to TRBJ1-1, with D maybe TRBD1 (6 bases). Trimming took off 1 base at V and 1 base at J, with 13 bases between the two ends. Looked up from germline, CDR1 is DFQATT and CDR2 is SNEGSKA (reference sequence). The CDR3 has 15 amino acids. This CDR3 reads CSARVSGHWNTEAFF. The DNA for the CDR3 is TGCAGTGCTAGAGTATCGGGACACTGGAACACTGAAGCTTTCTTT.